The present T cell receptor (beta chain) was sequenced within a study of blood T cell repertoires in COVID-19. Whole-study context: There were acute and convalescent COVID-19 samples, and they came from the United States, Italy and Spain.

The protocol was immunoSEQ multiplex PCR, while the TCRdb copy is restricted to in-frame clones and leaves out a portion. The sample has 150,000 to 200,000 clones; over 80% are singletons. This CDR3 has 14 residues. Trimming took 4 bases from V and 1 from J, leaving 10 bases between them. CDR1 is KGHSH, CDR2 LQKENI, per germline. The sequenced sample consisted of peripheral blood. The origin of this receptor is a woman aged 55-75 years with COVID-19, enrolled during active disease. The chain employs TRBV18 and TRBJ1-1; D is undetermined. CDR3 loop: CASSRRSQNTEAFF. As DNA, the CDR3 is TGTGCCAGCTCACGGCGGAGTCAGAACACTGAAGCTTTCTTT. Filled out from reference TRBV18 and TRBJ1-1, the complete variable domain reads NAGVMQNPRHLVRRRGQEARLRCSPMKGHSHVYWYRQLPEEGLKFMVYLQKENIIDESGMPKERFSAEFPKEGPSILRIQQVVRGDSAAYFCASSRRSQNTEAFFGQGTRLTVV.